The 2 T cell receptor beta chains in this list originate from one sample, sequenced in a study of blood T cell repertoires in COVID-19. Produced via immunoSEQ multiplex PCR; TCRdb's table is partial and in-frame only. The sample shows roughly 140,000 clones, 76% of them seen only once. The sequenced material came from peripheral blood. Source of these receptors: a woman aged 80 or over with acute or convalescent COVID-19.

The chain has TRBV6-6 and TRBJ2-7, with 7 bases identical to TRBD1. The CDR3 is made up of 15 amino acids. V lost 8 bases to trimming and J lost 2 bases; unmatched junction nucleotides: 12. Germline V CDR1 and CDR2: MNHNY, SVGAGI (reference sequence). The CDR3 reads CASDPAGTDPYEQYF. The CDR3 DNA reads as TGTGCCAGCGATCCCGCCGGGACAGACCCCTACGAGCAGTACTTC.

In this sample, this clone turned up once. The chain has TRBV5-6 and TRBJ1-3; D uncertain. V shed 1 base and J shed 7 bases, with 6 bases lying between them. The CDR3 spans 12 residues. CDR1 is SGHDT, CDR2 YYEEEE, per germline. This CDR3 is CASSLPGNTIYF. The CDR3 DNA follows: TGTGCCAGCAGCTTGCCCGGGAACACCATATATTTT.